The rows below give T cell receptor beta chains drawn from one sample of a study of blood T cells in healthy people across ages. TCRdb used MiXCR to reprocess the 5' RACE reads, holding one entry per CDR3 protein. This sample carries 850,000 to 1,000,000 distinct CDR3 sequences, 40% to 60% of them seen once, and the ten largest clones take about an eighth. Sequences were obtained from blood. The receptors come from a man in his thirties or forties in good health. Each CDR3 is given with its conserved first and last residue. The order of the fields is J gene, V gene, clone size, CDR3 protein. Size is stated for part of the rows, as once, few or many counts, or as a class when the clone is expanded.

j_gene: TRBJ1-4; v_gene: TRBV4-1; abundance: few; CDR3aa: CASSQEEGGNEKLFF
j_gene: TRBJ2-5; v_gene: TRBV9; abundance: -; CDR3aa: CASSADREETQYF
j_gene: TRBJ2-1; v_gene: TRBV5-1; abundance: -; CDR3aa: CASSPFSSGSYNEQFF
j_gene: TRBJ2-5; v_gene: TRBV3-1; abundance: many; CDR3aa: CASSQEATDLQETQYF
j_gene: TRBJ1-2; v_gene: TRBV20-1; abundance: -; CDR3aa: CSANGDRSSNYGYTF
j_gene: TRBJ1-1; v_gene: TRBV6-6; abundance: -; CDR3aa: CATPTTRGRIAFF
j_gene: TRBJ1-1; v_gene: TRBV20-1; abundance: -; CDR3aa: CSATRQGLGSEAFF
j_gene: TRBJ2-7; v_gene: TRBV9; abundance: few; CDR3aa: CASSVGGTVYEQYF
j_gene: -; v_gene: TRBV25-1; abundance: -; CDR3aa: CASSAPLMTMGEQYF
j_gene: TRBJ1-2; v_gene: TRBV27; abundance: -; CDR3aa: CASSSTETGDGYTF
j_gene: TRBJ2-1; v_gene: TRBV6-2/TRBV6-3; abundance: -; CDR3aa: CATHAHGRSYNEQFF
j_gene: TRBJ1-1; v_gene: TRBV28; abundance: -; CDR3aa: CASSFRTGFGDTEAFF
j_gene: TRBJ2-5; v_gene: TRBV9; abundance: -; CDR3aa: CASSGTQGRFGETQYF
j_gene: TRBJ2-7; v_gene: TRBV12-5; abundance: once; CDR3aa: CASGLRIPGTGLYEQYF